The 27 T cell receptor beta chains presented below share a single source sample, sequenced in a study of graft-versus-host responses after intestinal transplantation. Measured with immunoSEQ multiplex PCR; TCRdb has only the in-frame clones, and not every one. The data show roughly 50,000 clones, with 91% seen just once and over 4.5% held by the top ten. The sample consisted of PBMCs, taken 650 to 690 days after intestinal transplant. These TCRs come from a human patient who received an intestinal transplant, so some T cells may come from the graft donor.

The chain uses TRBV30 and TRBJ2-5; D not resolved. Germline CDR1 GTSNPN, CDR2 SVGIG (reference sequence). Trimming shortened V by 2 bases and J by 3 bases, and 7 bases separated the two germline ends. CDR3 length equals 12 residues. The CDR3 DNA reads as TGTGCCTGGAGTTTCGCGGAAGAGACCCAGTACTTC. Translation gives CAWSFAEETQYF.

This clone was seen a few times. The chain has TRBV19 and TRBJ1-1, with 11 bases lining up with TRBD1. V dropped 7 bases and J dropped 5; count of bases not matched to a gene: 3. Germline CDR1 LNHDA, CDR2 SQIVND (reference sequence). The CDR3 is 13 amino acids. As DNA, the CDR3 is TGTGCCAGTAAGGACAGGGGGCAAACTGAAGCTTTCTTT. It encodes CASKDRGQTEAFF.

The CDR3 sequence: CSVSRDRDGYTF. DNA for the CDR3: TGCAGCGTCTCACGGGACAGGGATGGCTACACCTTC. The chain joins TRBV29-1 to TRBJ1-2, with 9 nucleotides matching TRBD1. This CDR3 spans 12 amino acids. J lost 6 bases, V lost 6 bases, and 5 bases had no gene match. Germline CDR1 and CDR2: SQVTM and ANQGSEA.

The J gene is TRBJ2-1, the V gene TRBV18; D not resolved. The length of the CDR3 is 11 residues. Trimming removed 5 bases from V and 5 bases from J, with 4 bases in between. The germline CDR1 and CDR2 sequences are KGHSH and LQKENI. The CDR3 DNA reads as TGTGCCAGCTCATCCGACAATGAGCAGTTCTTC. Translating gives CASSSDNEQFF.

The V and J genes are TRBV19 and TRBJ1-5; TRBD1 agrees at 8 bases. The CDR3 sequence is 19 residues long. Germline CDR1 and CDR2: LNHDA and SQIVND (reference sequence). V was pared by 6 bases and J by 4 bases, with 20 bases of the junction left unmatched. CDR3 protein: CASRKLALRGQIGNQPQHF. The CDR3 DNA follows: TGTGCCAGTAGGAAACTCGCTCTCAGGGGGCAAATAGGAAATCAGCCCCAGCATTTT. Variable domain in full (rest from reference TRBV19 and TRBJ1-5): DGGITQSPKYLFRKEGQNVTLSCEQNLNHDAMYWYRQDPGQGLRLIYYSQIVNDFQKGDIAEGYSVSREKKESFPLTVTSAQKNPTAFYLCASRKLALRGQIGNQPQHFGDGTRLSIL.

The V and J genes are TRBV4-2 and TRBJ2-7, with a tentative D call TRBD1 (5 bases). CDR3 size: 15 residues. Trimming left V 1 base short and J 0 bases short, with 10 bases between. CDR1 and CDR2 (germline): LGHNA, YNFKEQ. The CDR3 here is CASSQAPTVSYEQYF. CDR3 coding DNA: TGTGCCAGCAGCCAAGCTCCGACAGTCTCCTACGAGCAGTACTTC.

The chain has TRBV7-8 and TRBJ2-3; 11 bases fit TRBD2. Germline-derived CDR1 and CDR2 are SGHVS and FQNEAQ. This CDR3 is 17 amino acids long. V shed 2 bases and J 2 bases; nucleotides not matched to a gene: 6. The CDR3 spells CASSLLAGGTSTDTQYF. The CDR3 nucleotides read TGTGCCAGCAGCTTACTAGCGGGGGGAACTTCCACAGATACGCAGTATTTT.

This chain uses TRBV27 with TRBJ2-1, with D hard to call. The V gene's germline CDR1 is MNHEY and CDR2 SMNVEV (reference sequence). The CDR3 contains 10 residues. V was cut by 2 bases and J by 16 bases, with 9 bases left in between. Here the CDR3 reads CASSLPSTFF. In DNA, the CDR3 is TGTGCCAGCAGTTTACCTTCAACCTTCTTC.

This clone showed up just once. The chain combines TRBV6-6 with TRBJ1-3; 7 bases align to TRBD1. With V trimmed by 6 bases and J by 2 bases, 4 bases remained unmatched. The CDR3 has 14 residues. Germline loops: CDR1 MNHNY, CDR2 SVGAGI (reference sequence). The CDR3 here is CASSRGTAGNTIYF. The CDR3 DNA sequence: TGTGCCAGCAGCAGAGGGACAGCTGGAAACACCATATATTTT.

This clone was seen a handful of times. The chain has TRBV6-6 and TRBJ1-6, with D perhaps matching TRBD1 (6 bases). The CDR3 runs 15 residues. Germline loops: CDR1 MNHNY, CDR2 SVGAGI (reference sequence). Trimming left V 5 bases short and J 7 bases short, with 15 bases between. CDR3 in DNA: TGTGCCAGCAGTATTAGGACAGCCGAGAATTCACCCCTCCACTTT. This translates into CASSIRTAENSPLHF.

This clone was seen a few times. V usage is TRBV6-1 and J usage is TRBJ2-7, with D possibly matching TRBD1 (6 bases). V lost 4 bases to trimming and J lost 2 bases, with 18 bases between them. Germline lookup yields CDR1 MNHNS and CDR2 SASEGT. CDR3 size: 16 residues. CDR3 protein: CASSGFNRAPTYEQYF. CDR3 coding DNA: TGTGCCAGCAGTGGATTTAACAGGGCTCCCACCTACGAGCAGTACTTC.

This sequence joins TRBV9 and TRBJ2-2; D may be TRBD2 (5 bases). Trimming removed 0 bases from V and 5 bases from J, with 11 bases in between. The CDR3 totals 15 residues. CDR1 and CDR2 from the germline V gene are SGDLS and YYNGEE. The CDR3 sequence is CASSVEAVRTGELFF. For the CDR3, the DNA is TGTGCCAGCAGCGTAGAAGCGGTGAGGACCGGGGAGCTGTTTTTT.

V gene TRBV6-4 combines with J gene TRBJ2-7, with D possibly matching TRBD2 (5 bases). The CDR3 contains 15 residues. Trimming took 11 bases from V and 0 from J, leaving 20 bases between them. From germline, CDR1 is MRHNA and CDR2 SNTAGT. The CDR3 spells CAPSISGYFSYEQYF. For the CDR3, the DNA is TGTGCCCCCTCTATTTCGGGGTATTTCTCCTACGAGCAGTACTTC.

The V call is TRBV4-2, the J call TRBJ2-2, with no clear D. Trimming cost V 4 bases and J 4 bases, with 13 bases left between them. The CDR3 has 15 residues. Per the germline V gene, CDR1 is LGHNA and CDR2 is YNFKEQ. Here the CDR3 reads CASSLIGGPTGELFF. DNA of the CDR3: TGTGCCAGCAGCCTCATCGGCGGACCCACCGGGGAGCTGTTTTTT.

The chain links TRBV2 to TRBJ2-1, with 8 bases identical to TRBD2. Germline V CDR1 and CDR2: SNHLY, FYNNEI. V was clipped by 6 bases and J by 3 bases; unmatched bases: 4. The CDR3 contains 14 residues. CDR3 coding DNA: TGTGCCAGCAGGGGTAGCGGGGACTACAATGAGCAGTTCTTC. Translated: CASRGSGDYNEQFF.

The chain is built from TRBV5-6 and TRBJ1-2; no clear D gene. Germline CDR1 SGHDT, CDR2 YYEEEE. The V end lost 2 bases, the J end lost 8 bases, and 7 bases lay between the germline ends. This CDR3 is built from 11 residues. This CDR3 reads CASSLGFGYTF. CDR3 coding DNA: TGTGCCAGCAGCTTAGGGTTCGGCTACACCTTC. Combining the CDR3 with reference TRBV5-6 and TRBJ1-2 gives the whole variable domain DAGVTQSPTHLIKTRGQQVTLRCSPKSGHDTVSWYQQALGQGPQFIFQYYEEEERQRGNFPDRFSGHQFPNYSSELNVNALLLGDSALYLCASSLGFGYTFGSGTRLTVV.

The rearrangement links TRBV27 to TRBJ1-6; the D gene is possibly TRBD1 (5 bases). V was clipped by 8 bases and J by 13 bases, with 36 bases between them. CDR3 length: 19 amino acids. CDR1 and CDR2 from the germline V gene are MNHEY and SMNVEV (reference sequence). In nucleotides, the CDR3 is TGTGCCAGCTTCCTCACCATTCCTGGGACGGATACGTCAGGCAAGCCCCTCCACTTT. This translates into CASFLTIPGTDTSGKPLHF.

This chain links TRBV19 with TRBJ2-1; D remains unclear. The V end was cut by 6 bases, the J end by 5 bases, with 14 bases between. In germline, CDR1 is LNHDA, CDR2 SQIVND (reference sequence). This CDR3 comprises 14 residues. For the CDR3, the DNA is TGTGCCAGTAGAGCCCCCCAGCGAGACAATGAGCAGTTCTTC. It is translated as CASRAPQRDNEQFF.

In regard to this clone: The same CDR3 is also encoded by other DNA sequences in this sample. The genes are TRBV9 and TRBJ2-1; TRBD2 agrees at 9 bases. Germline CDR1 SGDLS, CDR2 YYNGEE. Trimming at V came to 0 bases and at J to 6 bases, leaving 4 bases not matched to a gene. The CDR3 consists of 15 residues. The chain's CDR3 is CASSVDSGGLNEQFF. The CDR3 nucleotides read TGTGCCAGCAGCGTAGACAGCGGGGGGCTCAATGAGCAGTTCTTC.

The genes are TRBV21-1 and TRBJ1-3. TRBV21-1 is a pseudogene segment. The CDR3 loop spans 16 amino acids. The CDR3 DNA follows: TGTGCCAGCAGCAAAGCTTTCGGGGGCTCTGGAAACACCATATATTTT. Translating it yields CASSKAFGGSGNTIYF.

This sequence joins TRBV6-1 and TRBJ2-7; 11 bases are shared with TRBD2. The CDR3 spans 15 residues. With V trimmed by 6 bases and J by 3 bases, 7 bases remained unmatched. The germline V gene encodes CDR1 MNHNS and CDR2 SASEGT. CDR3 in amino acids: CASSPTSGTIYEQYF. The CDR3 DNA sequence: TGTGCCAGCAGCCCGACTAGCGGGACTATCTACGAGCAGTACTTC.

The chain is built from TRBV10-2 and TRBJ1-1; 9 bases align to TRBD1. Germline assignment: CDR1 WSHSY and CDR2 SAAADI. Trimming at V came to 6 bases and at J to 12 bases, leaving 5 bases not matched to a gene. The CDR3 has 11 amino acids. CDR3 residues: CASRGQGATFF. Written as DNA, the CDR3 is TGCGCCAGCAGGGGACAGGGTGCAACTTTCTTT.

The chain's CDR3 is CASSAPGQGWYGYTF. CDR3 coding DNA: TGTGCCAGCAGCGCGCCGGGACAGGGTTGGTATGGCTACACCTTC. This rearrangement joins TRBV9 to TRBJ1-2; 9 bases fit TRBD1. J was trimmed by 5 bases and V by 3 bases; bases with no gene match: 8. Germline CDR1 SGDLS, CDR2 YYNGEE. CDR3 size: 15 residues. Drawing the rest from reference TRBV9 and TRBJ1-2, the complete variable domain is DSGVTQTPKHLITATGQRVTLRCSPRSGDLSVYWYQQSLDQGLQFLIQYYNGEERAKGNILERFSAQQFPDLHSELNLSSLELGDSALYFCASSAPGQGWYGYTFGSGTRLTVV.

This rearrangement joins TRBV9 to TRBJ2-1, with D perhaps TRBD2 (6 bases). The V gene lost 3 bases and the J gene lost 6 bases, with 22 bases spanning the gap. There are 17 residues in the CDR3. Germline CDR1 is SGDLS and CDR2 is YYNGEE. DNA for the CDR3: TGTGCCAGCAGCGACCTAGCGAAACATTCAAAAACCAATGAGCAGTTCTTC. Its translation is CASSDLAKHSKTNEQFF. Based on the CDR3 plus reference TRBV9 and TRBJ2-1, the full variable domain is DSGVTQTPKHLITATGQRVTLRCSPRSGDLSVYWYQQSLDQGLQFLIQYYNGEERAKGNILERFSAQQFPDLHSELNLSSLELGDSALYFCASSDLAKHSKTNEQFFGPGTRLTVL.

The CDR3 loop is CASGQDATNEKLFF. The CDR3 DNA reads as TGTGCCAGCGGACAGGATGCAACTAATGAAAAACTGTTTTTT. The chain is built from TRBV2 and TRBJ1-4; 7 bases match TRBD1. The CDR3 runs to 14 residues. J lost 0 bases, V lost 8 bases, and 3 bases had no gene match. Germline V gives CDR1 SNHLY, CDR2 FYNNEI.

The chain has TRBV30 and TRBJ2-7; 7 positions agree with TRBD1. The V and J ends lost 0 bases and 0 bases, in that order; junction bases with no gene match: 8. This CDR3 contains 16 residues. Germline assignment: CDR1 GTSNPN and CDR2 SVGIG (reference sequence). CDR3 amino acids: CAWSVVKGASSYEQYF. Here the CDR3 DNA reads TGTGCCTGGAGTGTTGTAAAGGGGGCGAGCTCCTACGAGCAGTACTTC.

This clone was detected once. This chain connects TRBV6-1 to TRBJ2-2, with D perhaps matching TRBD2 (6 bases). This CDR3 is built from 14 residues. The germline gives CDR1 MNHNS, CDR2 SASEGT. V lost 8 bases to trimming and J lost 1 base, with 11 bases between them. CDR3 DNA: TGTGCCAGCCCCGGGACTTTGAACACCGGGGAGCTGTTTTTT. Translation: CASPGTLNTGELFF.